A single sample is the source of the 8 T cell receptor beta chains below, sequenced in a study of cytomegalovirus exposure and HLA in healthy donors. The PCR employed 60 Vbeta primers together with 13 Jbeta primers. Sequencing used immunoSEQ multiplex PCR; TCRdb keeps in-frame clones, though not all of them. The sample yields 90,000 to 140,000 clones, 60% to 85% seen once. Material: PBMCs. Receptor source: a male donor in good health and CMV-seronegative.

The chain combines TRBV7-8 with TRBJ1-5; 7 nucleotides agree with TRBD1. CDR3 length equals 15 residues. The junction had 7 bases not matched to a gene; V was cut back by 3 bases and J by 5 bases. The V gene's germline CDR1 is SGHVS and CDR2 FQNEAQ. As DNA, the CDR3 is TGTGCCAGCAGCTTGTATGGACAGGTCCATCAGCCCCAGCATTTT. This translates into CASSLYGQVHQPQHF.

This chain connects TRBV19 to TRBJ2-3, with D possibly being TRBD2 (6 bases). The ends were cut back, 3 bases at V and 3 bases at J, with 16 bases in the middle. The CDR3 extends over 16 amino acids. Germline CDR1 is LNHDA and CDR2 is SQIVND (reference sequence). The CDR3 DNA sequence: TGTGCCAGTAGTATTCCCCTTGTGGGAGGTACAGATACGCAGTATTTT. Translation: CASSIPLVGGTDTQYF.

This clone was seen just once. V gene TRBV15 combines with J gene TRBJ2-7; D may be TRBD2 (5 bases). Germline CDR1 reads LNHNV; CDR2 reads YYDKDF (reference sequence). The V end lost 3 bases, the J end lost 0 bases, and 15 bases lay between the germline ends. The CDR3 contains 16 residues. In DNA form, the CDR3 reads TGTGCCACCAGCAGGGCCCCCACGGGGTCCTCCTACGAGCAGTACTTC. It specifies CATSRAPTGSSYEQYF. The full variable domain, with the rest looked up from reference TRBV15 and TRBJ2-7, is DAMVIQNPRYQVTQFGKPVTLSCSQTLNHNVMYWYQQKSSQAPKLLFHYYDKDFNNEADTPDNFQSRRPNTSFCFLDIRSPGLGDTAMYLCATSRAPTGSSYEQYFGPGTRLTVT.

This CDR3 reads CASNKGGGLLSYEQYF. CDR3 DNA: TGTGCCAGCAACAAAGGGGGGGGTCTACTCTCCTACGAGCAGTACTTC. This rearrangement joins TRBV13 to TRBJ2-7; perhaps TRBD2 as D (7 bases). V was clipped by 7 bases and J by 0 bases, with 19 bases between them. Germline CDR1 is PRHDT and CDR2 is FYEKMQ (reference sequence). The CDR3 consists of 16 residues.

CDR3 protein: CASSIGYGLAGGYEQFF. In nucleotides, the CDR3 is TGTGCCAGTAGTATAGGATATGGACTAGCGGGAGGGTATGAGCAGTTCTTC. V usage is TRBV19 and J usage is TRBJ2-1; 15 nucleotides match TRBD2. J gave up 8 bases and V 1 base, and 6 bases lay outside the gene matches. This CDR3 region has 17 residues. Germline V CDR1 and CDR2: LNHDA, SQIVND (reference sequence).

J is TRBJ1-3 and V is TRBV9; unclear D gene. Trimming took off 4 bases at V and 8 bases at J, with 13 bases between the two ends. The CDR3 totals 13 residues. Germline V lookup: CDR1 SGDLS, CDR2 YYNGEE. The CDR3 DNA reads as TGTGCCAGCAGCTTGGGCTCGCGGGACACCATATATTTT. This sequence encodes CASSLGSRDTIYF.

This rearrangement joins TRBV6-1 to TRBJ1-1; TRBD1 matches 11 bases. The V gene's germline CDR1 is MNHNS and CDR2 SASEGT. The CDR3 extends over 14 amino acids. Germline trimming cut 4 bases from V and 4 bases from J; bases unmatched to any gene: 2. The chain's CDR3 is CASSVGTGGTEAFF. For the CDR3, the DNA is TGTGCCAGCAGTGTTGGGACAGGGGGCACTGAAGCTTTCTTT.

Notes on this clone: At one of its ends the junction is not consistent with the germline gene, which may arise from a read error. The chain links TRBV7-9 to TRBJ2-7, with 10 bases identical to TRBD2. From germline, CDR1 is SEHNR and CDR2 FQNEAQ (reference sequence). The length of the CDR3 is 15 residues. DNA for the CDR3: TGTTCCAGCAGCCCGCCTCTTATAGCGGGGGGCGAGCAGTACTTC. It codes for CSSSPPLIAGGEQYF.